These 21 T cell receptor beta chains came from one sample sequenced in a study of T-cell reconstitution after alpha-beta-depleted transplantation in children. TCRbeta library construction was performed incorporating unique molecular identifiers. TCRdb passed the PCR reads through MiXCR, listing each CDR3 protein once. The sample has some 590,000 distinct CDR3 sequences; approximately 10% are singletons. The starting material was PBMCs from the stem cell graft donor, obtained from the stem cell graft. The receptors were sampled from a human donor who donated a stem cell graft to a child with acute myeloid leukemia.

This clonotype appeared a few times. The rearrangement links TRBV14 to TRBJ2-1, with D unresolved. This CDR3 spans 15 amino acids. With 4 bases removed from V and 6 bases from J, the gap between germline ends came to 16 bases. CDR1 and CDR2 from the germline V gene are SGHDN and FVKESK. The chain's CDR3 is CASSPETSSVNEQFF. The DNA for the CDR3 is TGTGCCAGCAGCCCAGAGACTTCGTCGGTCAATGAGCAGTTCTTC.

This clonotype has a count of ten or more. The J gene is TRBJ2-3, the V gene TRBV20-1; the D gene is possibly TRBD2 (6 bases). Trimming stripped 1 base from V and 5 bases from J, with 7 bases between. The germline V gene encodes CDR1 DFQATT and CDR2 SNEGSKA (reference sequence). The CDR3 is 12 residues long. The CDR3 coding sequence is TGCAGTGCTAGAGTGGGAGGAGATACGCAGTATTTT. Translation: CSARVGGDTQYF.

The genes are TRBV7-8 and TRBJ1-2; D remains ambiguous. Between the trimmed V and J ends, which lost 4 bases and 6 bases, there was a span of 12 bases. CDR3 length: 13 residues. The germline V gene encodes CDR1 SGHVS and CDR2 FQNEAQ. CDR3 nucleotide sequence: TGTGCCAGCAGCTCCTGGGGTGCCGATGGCTACACCTTC. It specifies CASSSWGADGYTF.

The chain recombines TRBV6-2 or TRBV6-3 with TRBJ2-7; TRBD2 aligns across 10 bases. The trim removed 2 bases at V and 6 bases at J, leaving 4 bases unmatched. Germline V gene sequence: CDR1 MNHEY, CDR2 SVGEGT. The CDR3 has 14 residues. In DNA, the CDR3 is TGTGCCAGCAGTTACGCTAGCGGGAGACGCGAGCAGTACTTC. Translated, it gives CASSYASGRREQYF.

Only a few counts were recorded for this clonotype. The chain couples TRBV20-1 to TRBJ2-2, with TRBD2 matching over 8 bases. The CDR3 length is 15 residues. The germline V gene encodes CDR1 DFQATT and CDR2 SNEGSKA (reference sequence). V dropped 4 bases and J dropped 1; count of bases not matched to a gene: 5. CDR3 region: CSAIPAGGNTGELFF. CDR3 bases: TGCAGTGCTATCCCTGCGGGGGGGAACACCGGGGAGCTGTTTTTT.

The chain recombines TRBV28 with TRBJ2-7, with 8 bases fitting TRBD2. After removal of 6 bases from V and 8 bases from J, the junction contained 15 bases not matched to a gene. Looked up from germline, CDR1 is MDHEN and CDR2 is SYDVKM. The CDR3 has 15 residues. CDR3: CASRESSGTTPQQYF. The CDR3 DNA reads TGTGCCAGCAGGGAGAGTAGCGGGACGACCCCCCAGCAGTACTTC.

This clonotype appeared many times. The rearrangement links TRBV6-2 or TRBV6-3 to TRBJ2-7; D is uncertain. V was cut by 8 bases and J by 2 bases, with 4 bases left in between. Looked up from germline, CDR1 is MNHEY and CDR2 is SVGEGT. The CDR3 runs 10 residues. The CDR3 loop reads CASSTYEQYF. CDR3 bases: TGTGCCAGCTCCACCTACGAGCAGTACTTC.

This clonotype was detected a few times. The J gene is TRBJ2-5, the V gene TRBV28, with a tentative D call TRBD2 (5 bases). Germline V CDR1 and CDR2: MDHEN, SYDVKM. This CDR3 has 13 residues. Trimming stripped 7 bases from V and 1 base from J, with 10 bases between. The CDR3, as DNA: TGTGCCAGCAATGGGAGACTCCAAGAGACCCAGTACTTC. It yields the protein CASNGRLQETQYF.

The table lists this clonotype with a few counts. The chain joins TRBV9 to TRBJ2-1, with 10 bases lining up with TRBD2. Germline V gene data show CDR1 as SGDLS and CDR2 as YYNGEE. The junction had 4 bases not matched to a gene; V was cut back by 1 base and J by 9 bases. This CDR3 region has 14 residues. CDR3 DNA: TGTGCCAGCAGCGTAAGCGGGAGGGCCGGTGAGCAGTTCTTC. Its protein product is CASSVSGRAGEQFF.

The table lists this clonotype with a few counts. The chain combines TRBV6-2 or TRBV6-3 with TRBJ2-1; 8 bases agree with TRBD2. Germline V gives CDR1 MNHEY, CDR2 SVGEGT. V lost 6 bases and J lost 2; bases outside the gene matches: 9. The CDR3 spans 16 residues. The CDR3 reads CASSDPLAATYNEQFF. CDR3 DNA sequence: TGTGCCAGCAGCGACCCACTAGCGGCGACCTACAATGAGCAGTTCTTC.

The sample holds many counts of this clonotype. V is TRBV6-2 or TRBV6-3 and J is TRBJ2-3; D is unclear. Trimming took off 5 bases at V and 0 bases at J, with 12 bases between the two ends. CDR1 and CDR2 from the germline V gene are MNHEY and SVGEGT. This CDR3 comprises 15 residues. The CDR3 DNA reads TGTGCCAGCAGTCGCGGACGGCTTAGCACAGATACGCAGTATTTT. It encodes CASSRGRLSTDTQYF.

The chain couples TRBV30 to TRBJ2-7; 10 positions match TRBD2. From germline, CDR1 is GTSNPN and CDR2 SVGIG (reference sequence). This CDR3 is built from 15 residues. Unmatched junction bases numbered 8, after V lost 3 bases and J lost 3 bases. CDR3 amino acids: CAWSKQERGGYEQYF. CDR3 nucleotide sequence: TGTGCCTGGAGCAAACAGGAGCGGGGGGGCTACGAGCAGTACTTC.

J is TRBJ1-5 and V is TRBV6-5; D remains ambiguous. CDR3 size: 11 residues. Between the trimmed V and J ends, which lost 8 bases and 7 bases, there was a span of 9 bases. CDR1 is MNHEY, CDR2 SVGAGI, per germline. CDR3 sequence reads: CASGSRQPQHF. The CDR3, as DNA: TGTGCCAGCGGGAGCCGCCAGCCCCAGCATTTT.

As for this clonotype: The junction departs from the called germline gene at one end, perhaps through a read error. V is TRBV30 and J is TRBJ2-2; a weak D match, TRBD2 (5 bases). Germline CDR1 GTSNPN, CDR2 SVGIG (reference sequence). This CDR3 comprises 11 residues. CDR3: CAGSEAGELFF. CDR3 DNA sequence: TGTGCCGGGAGCGAGGCCGGGGAGCTGTTTTTT.

CDR3: CASSVVPSAYNEQFF. The DNA for the CDR3 is TGTGCCAGCAGCGTAGTTCCTTCTGCCTACAATGAGCAGTTCTTC. The V and J genes are TRBV9 and TRBJ2-1; D gene unclear. Germline values: CDR1 SGDLS, CDR2 YYNGEE. The CDR3 is 15 amino acids. V was pared by 0 bases and J by 2 bases, with 9 bases between.

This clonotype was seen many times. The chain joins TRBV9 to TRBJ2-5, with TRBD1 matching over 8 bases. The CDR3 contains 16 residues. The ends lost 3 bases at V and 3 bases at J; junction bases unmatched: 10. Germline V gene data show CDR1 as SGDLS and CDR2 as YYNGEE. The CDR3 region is CASSARQGPDKETQYF. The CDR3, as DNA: TGTGCCAGCAGCGCTCGACAGGGGCCAGATAAAGAGACCCAGTACTTC.

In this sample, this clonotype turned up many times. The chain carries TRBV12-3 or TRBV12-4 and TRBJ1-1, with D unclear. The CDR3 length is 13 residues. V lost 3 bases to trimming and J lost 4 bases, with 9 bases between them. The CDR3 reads CASSFSGATEAFF. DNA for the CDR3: TGTGCCAGCAGTTTTTCGGGTGCCACTGAAGCTTTCTTT.

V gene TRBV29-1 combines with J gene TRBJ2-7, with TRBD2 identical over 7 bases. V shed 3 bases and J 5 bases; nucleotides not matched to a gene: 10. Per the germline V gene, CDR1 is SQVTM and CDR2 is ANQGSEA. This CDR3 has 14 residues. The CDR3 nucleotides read TGCAGCGTTGAGTTCCGCGGGGACTATGACGAGCAGTACTTC. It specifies CSVEFRGDYDEQYF.

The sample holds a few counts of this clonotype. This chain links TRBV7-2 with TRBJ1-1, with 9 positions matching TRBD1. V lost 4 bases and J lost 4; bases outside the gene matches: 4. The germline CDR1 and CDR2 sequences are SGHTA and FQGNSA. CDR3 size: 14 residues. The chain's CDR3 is CASSSGQGTTEAFF. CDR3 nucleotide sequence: TGTGCCAGCAGCTCCGGACAGGGGACCACTGAAGCTTTCTTT.

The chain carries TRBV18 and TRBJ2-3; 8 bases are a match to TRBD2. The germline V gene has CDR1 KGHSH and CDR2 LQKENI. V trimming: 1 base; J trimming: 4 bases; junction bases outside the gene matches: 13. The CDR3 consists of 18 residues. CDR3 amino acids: CASSPQPAMAGGADTQYF. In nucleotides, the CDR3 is TGTGCCAGCTCACCACAGCCCGCTATGGCGGGAGGAGCAGATACGCAGTATTTT.

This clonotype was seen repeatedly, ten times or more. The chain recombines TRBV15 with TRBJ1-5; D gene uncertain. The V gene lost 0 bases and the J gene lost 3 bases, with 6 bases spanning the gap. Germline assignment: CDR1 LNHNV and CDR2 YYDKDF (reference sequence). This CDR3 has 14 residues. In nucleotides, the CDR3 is TGTGCCACCAGCAGAGATTGGGTCAATCAGCCCCAGCATTTT. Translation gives CATSRDWVNQPQHF.